Below are 12 T cell receptor beta chains sequenced from a single sample in a study of neurological immune-mediated disorders. Each CDR3 protein is one row after TCRdb ran MiXCR on the 5' RACE reads. This table holds more than 70,000 distinct CDR3 sequences, over 15% found once. The sample was PBMCs. The receptors come from a woman in her forties in good health.

This clonotype was counted many times. V usage is TRBV7-2 and J usage is TRBJ2-1; 8 nucleotides line up with TRBD1. The CDR3 spans 15 residues. V shed 5 bases and J 1 base; nucleotides not matched to a gene: 4. Per the germline V gene, CDR1 is SGHTA and CDR2 is FQGNSA. The CDR3 here is CASSPQGESYNEQFF. CDR3 bases: TGTGCCAGCAGCCCACAGGGGGAGTCCTACAATGAGCAGTTCTTC.

This clonotype has ten or more counts. The chain uses TRBV5-1 and TRBJ1-3, with D maybe TRBD1 (6 bases). The germline V gene encodes CDR1 SGHRS and CDR2 YFSETQ. V was trimmed by 7 bases and J by 4 bases, leaving 18 bases between them. CDR3 length: 15 amino acids. The CDR3 loop reads CASCPNGGHGNTIYF. The CDR3 bases are TGCGCCAGCTGCCCTAACGGGGGGCACGGAAACACCATATATTTT.

This clonotype showed up many times. V is TRBV6-2 or TRBV6-3 and J is TRBJ2-6; 7 bases line up with TRBD1. The CDR3 is 14 residues long. CDR1 and CDR2 from the germline V gene are MNHEY and SVGEGT. V shed 5 bases, J shed 7 bases, and the junction held 5 bases outside the gene matches. The CDR3 nucleotides are TGTGCCAGCAGTATCCGGGACAGTGCCAACGTCCTGACTTTC. Translated: CASSIRDSANVLTF.

Many counts were recorded for this clonotype. CDR3 sequence: CASSQEDRAQEKLFF. DNA for the CDR3: TGCGCCAGCAGCCAGGAAGACAGGGCCCAAGAAAAACTGTTTTTT. The chain uses TRBV4-3 and TRBJ1-4, with 7 positions matching TRBD1. Trimming took 3 bases from V and 8 from J; bases not matched to a gene: 9. The CDR3 runs 15 residues. The germline CDR1 and CDR2 sequences are LGHNA and YSLEER.

This clonotype was seen ten or more times. V usage is TRBV5-1 and J usage is TRBJ2-3; D is ambiguous. CDR1 is SGHRS, CDR2 YFSETQ, per germline. V lost 0 bases and J 0 bases, leaving 11 bases between the germline ends. This CDR3 is 16 amino acids long. The CDR3 region has the DNA TGCGCCAGCAGCTTGGCCGTTCTTACTAGCACAGATACGCAGTATTTT. Its protein is CASSLAVLTSTDTQYF.

V usage is TRBV18 and J usage is TRBJ2-5; D gene ambiguous. The V gene's germline CDR1 is KGHSH and CDR2 LQKENI. The CDR3 runs to 13 residues. V dropped 5 bases and J dropped 4 bases, with 11 bases sitting between them. The CDR3 sequence is CASSIGRAETQYF. CDR3 bases: TGTGCCAGCTCAATCGGTCGGGCAGAGACCCAGTACTTC. Using reference TRBV18 and TRBJ2-5 for the parts outside the CDR3, the full variable domain is NAGVMQNPRHLVRRRGQEARLRCSPMKGHSHVYWYRQLPEEGLKFMVYLQKENIIDESGMPKERFSAEFPKEGPSILRIQQVVRGDSAAYFCASSIGRAETQYFGPGTRLLVL.

At least ten counts were recorded for this clonotype. The rearrangement links TRBV7-6 to TRBJ2-5; 8 bases agree with TRBD1. There are 17 residues in the CDR3. Germline loops: CDR1 SGHVS, CDR2 FNYEAQ. J was trimmed by 2 bases and V by 5 bases; bases with no gene match: 13. The CDR3 sequence is CASSPLLDRELQETQYF. As DNA, the CDR3 is TGTGCCAGCAGCCCCCTCCTGGACAGGGAATTGCAAGAGACCCAGTACTTC.

This clonotype was recorded many times. The rearrangement uses TRBV6-2 or TRBV6-3 and TRBJ2-1; TRBD2 might be the D (5 bases). The CDR3 is made up of 13 amino acids. Trimming removed 6 bases at V and 9 bases at J, with 15 bases between. Germline lookup yields CDR1 MNHEY and CDR2 SVGEGT. CDR3 bases: TGTGCCAGCAGCGACTACGGGGAACTTGAGCAGTTCTTC. Its protein product is CASSDYGELEQFF.

In this sample, this clonotype turned up many times. The chain couples TRBV12-3 or TRBV12-4 to TRBJ1-6; D perhaps matches TRBD1 (6 bases). CDR3 length equals 15 residues. Trimming took 7 bases from V and 7 from J, leaving 17 bases between them. As DNA, the CDR3 is TGTGCCAGCACCCCATCGGCGGGGGCAAATTCACCCCTCCACTTT. Translating gives CASTPSAGANSPLHF.

The sample holds many counts of this clonotype. The J gene is TRBJ2-2, the V gene TRBV5-1; TRBD1 agrees at 9 bases. V lost 9 bases, J lost 4 bases, and 10 bases stayed unmatched. CDR3 length equals 15 residues. CDR1 SGHRS and CDR2 YFSETQ come from the germline V gene. The CDR3 spells CATSSGQGFTGELFF. CDR3 coding DNA: TGCGCCACCTCGTCCGGACAGGGGTTCACCGGGGAGCTGTTTTTT.

There are many counts of this clonotype. The chain combines TRBV7-3 with TRBJ2-3; 11 bases line up with TRBD2. The germline gives CDR1 SGHTA, CDR2 FQGTGA. V trimming: 2 bases; J trimming: 4 bases; junction bases outside the gene matches: 5. This CDR3 is built from 16 residues. The CDR3 DNA reads TGTGCCAGCAGCTTATATAGCGGGGGGGCCCCAGATACGCAGTATTTT. It translates to CASSLYSGGAPDTQYF.

This clonotype has ten or more counts. The chain has TRBV10-3 and TRBJ2-5; 8 bases line up with TRBD1. Germline values: CDR1 ENHRY, CDR2 SYGVKD. V was clipped by 3 bases and J by 5 bases; unmatched bases: 8. The CDR3 runs 15 residues. The CDR3 is CAISEPGQEGETQYF. The DNA for the CDR3 is TGTGCCATCAGTGAACCGGGACAGGAAGGGGAGACCCAGTACTTC.